The clone carrying this T cell receptor (beta chain) was picked up a small number of times. Only in-frame clones appear in the TCRdb table, and some are missing; sequencing was by immunoSEQ multiplex PCR. The sample yields approximately 220,000 clones, about nine tenths seen once. The data were taken from a study of blood T cell repertoires in COVID-19. Study as a whole: T cells, B-cell-depleted T cells, or PBMCs provided the cDNA or gDNA that served as material.

Germline V gene sequence: CDR1 SGHTA, CDR2 FQGNSA. The V gene lost 1 base and the J gene lost 3 bases, with 10 bases spanning the gap. This CDR3 is built from 16 residues. The receptor comes from a woman aged 50 to 60 with acute or convalescent COVID-19. The specimen sequenced was peripheral blood. The chain combines TRBV7-2 with TRBJ1-6, with a possible D match to TRBD1 (6 bases). The CDR3 region is CASSLEGGFYNSPLHF. DNA for the CDR3: TGTGCCAGCAGCTTAGAAGGGGGATTCTATAATTCACCCCTCCACTTT.